This T cell receptor (beta chain) was recorded in a study of cytomegalovirus exposure and HLA in healthy donors. Whole-study results and caveats: Trimming of TCR beta V- and J-genes showed a link, identified in a later analysis, to a missense DCLRE1C variant. For most TCR beta V segments, an earlier analysis put the productive rate at about 87% or about 30% of the time. Relative to equally common others, HLA-associated TCR beta chains showed greater clonal expansion in a later analysis.

This clone turned up a few times. Its antigen remains unidentified. Primers included in the PCR were 60 Vbeta and 13 Jbeta primers. Per the original methods: Tens of millions of unique TCR beta chains, 10 million to 14 million shared, were counted in a later analysis. Produced via immunoSEQ multiplex PCR; TCRdb's table is partial and in-frame only. For V, J and clone size, that table is used; D and trimming come from the DNA. The sample has about 110,000 clones; 60% to 85% are singletons. This CDR3 comprises 12 residues. The germline V gene has CDR1 SGHTA and CDR2 FQGTGA. With 4 bases removed from V and 7 bases from J, the gap between germline ends came to 11 bases.

The chain joins TRBV7-3 to TRBJ2-7; D gene unclear. Sequencing was performed on PBMCs. The receptor's source is a woman in her 30s in good health and CMV-seronegative. This chain's CDR3 is CASSSATVEQYF. The CDR3 DNA sequence: TGTGCCAGCAGCTCAGCGACCGTGGAGCAGTACTTC.